This T cell receptor beta chain was sequenced in a study of cytotoxic CD8 clonotypes in ibrutinib-treated CLL. Assay: immunoSEQ multiplex PCR; the TCRdb copy retains only in-frame clones and omits some. The data contain some 35,000 clones, approximately 69% of them singletons. Germline values: CDR1 MGHDK, CDR2 SYGVNS. The CDR3 covers 13 residues. V shed 4 bases, J shed 8 bases, and the junction held 5 bases outside the gene matches. The chain has TRBV25-1 and TRBJ1-2; 9 bases agree with TRBD1. Material: PBMCs, obtained before ibrutinib treatment. The TCR comes from a human donor with chronic lymphocytic leukemia. CDR3 region: CASSVGTGWGYTF. DNA of the CDR3: TGTGCCAGCAGTGTAGGGACAGGGTGGGGCTACACCTTC.